This TCR beta chain stems from a study of persistence of HIV-infected CD4 T cells. The stimulus was lysate of CMV-infected fibroblasts, approximately 9.7 ug/mL. CD40L-negative CD69-negative CD45RO-high memory CD4+ T cells were sorted as populations depleted of antigen-responding cells. Stimulated PBMCs had first been depleted of CD8+ T cells. An approximately 20-hour stimulation of CD8-depleted PBMCs used anti-CD28/CD49d costimulation, CD40-blocking antibody and enfuvirtide. The libraries were made with immunoSEQ version 4 in survey mode. The table came from immunoSEQ multiplex PCR; TCRdb's copy has only in-frame clones and leaves some out. The table includes 35,000 to 45,000 clones, 80% detected once. Germline V gene lookup returns CDR1 GTSNPN and CDR2 SVGIG (reference sequence). CDR3 size: 15 residues. The V end lost 3 bases, the J end lost 1 base, and 15 bases lay between the germline ends. This clone was recorded only once. The antigen is undetermined.

The chain joins TRBV30 to TRBJ1-1, with D possibly TRBD1 on 5 matching bases. Specimen: CD4+ T cells sorted from PBMCs after approximately 19-hour stimulation, collected from a patient who received antiretroviral therapy. This receptor was identified in an adult man with HIV who was CMV-seropositive. In DNA, the CDR3 is TGTGCCTGGAGGGACAAGGGCAGCACGAACACTGAAGCTTTCTTT. This codes for CAWRDKGSTNTEAFF.